This T cell receptor (beta chain) was captured in a study of T cell clones after liver transplantation. Data came from immunoSEQ multiplex PCR; TCRdb stores just in-frame clones and leaves some out. This sample has 12,000 to 15,000 clones, with roughly 84% found just once. V lost 3 bases to trimming and J lost 1 base, with 6 bases between them. The CDR3 totals 13 residues. Germline CDR1 is SGDLS and CDR2 is YYNGEE. Sequenced material: CD8+ T cells from blood, taken 47 months after liver transplant. The gene calls are TRBV9 and TRBJ2-3; D is unresolved. This TCR was recovered from a human patient who received a liver transplant. A share of the T cells may be of graft donor origin. The CDR3 sequence: CASSASGTDTQYF. The CDR3 DNA sequence: TGTGCCAGCAGCGCGTCGGGCACAGATACGCAGTATTTT.